Following are 22 T cell receptor beta chains from one sample sequenced in a study of shared clonotypes between healthy human individuals. Sequencing was performed with immunoSEQ multiplex PCR; in TCRdb, only in-frame clones are kept and a portion is missing. The table shows 650,000 to 700,000 clones, with about nine tenths occurring only once. What was sequenced was memory CD8+ T cells from PBMCs. The subset here: CD45RO+ cells pooled with CCR7-negative TemRA cells. Receptor source: a man younger than 35 in good health. Some clones in this sample may be carry-over from other donors' samples.

This chain connects TRBV7-3 to TRBJ2-3; 12 nucleotides agree with TRBD1. V shed 4 bases and J 4 bases; nucleotides not matched to a gene: 6. This CDR3 has 16 residues. Germline lookup yields CDR1 SGHTA and CDR2 FQGTGA. The CDR3 region is CASSSGTGGLADTQYF. CDR3 DNA: TGTGCCAGCAGCTCCGGGACAGGGGGCTTGGCAGATACGCAGTATTTT.

The chain recombines TRBV6-1 with TRBJ1-4, with D possibly matching TRBD1 (5 bases). Trimming removed 3 bases from V and 3 bases from J, with 11 bases in between. The CDR3 runs to 15 residues. Per germline, CDR1 MNHNS and CDR2 SASEGT. The CDR3 reads CASSDRGEANEKLFF. In nucleotides, the CDR3 is TGTGCCAGCAGTGATCGGGGGGAAGCTAATGAAAAACTGTTTTTT.

This clone was counted once. The chain recombines TRBV10-3 with TRBJ2-7, with 11 bases lining up with TRBD2. This CDR3 is built from 14 residues. Germline-derived CDR1 and CDR2 are ENHRY and SYGVKD. The V segment lost 3 bases and the J segment 3 bases; nucleotides outside the gene matches: 1. This CDR3 reads CAISDTSGSYEQYF. Here the CDR3 DNA reads TGTGCCATCAGTGATACTAGCGGGAGCTACGAGCAGTACTTC.

The chain links TRBV12-5 to TRBJ2-2; TRBD2 might be the D (5 bases). CDR3 length: 16 residues. The germline V gene encodes CDR1 LGHNT and CDR2 FRNRAP. Trimming removed 5 bases at V and 2 bases at J, with 15 bases between. The CDR3 reads CASGPDGASNTGELFF. In DNA, the CDR3 is TGTGCTAGTGGTCCCGACGGCGCTAGCAACACCGGGGAGCTGTTTTTT.

J is TRBJ1-1 and V is TRBV29-1; D remains ambiguous. Germline CDR1 is SQVTM and CDR2 is ANQGSEA. V shed 4 bases and J shed 0 bases, with 9 bases lying between them. The CDR3 is 13 amino acids. As DNA, the CDR3 is TGCAGCGTTGCTGACGCCATGAACACTGAAGCTTTCTTT. Translated: CSVADAMNTEAFF.

The chain links TRBV2 to TRBJ2-7; D may be TRBD2 (5 bases). CDR1 and CDR2 (germline): SNHLY, FYNNEI. CDR3 length: 15 amino acids. V lost 2 bases and J 0 bases, leaving 11 bases between the germline ends. The CDR3 bases are TGTGCCAGCAGTGAAAGGAGGACCCTCTCCTACGAGCAGTACTTC. As protein: CASSERRTLSYEQYF.

This rearrangement joins TRBV15 to TRBJ2-2; TRBD2 aligns across 13 bases. CDR1 is LNHNV and CDR2 is YYDKDF in the germline V gene (reference sequence). Trimming removed 4 bases from V and 3 bases from J; junction bases left unmatched: 5. This CDR3 contains 17 residues. The CDR3 DNA reads as TGTGCCACCAGCATGGGACTAGCGGGAAGGTACACCGGGGAGCTGTTTTTT. Protein product: CATSMGLAGRYTGELFF.

The chain combines TRBV7-6 with TRBJ1-5, with 7 bases fitting TRBD1. The CDR3 is 14 residues long. The germline V gene has CDR1 SGHVS and CDR2 FNYEAQ. V was clipped by 2 bases and J by 6 bases; unmatched bases: 4. CDR3 amino acids: CASSLTGEGQPQHF. CDR3 sequence (DNA): TGTGCCAGCAGCTTAACAGGGGAAGGTCAGCCCCAGCATTTT.

V gene TRBV7-9 combines with J gene TRBJ2-7; 8 bases map to TRBD2. The CDR3 consists of 14 residues. CDR1 and CDR2 (germline): SEHNR, FQNEAQ (reference sequence). The trim removed 6 bases at V and 1 base at J, leaving 5 bases unmatched. For the CDR3, the DNA is TGTGCCAGCAGGTGGCGGGGGGCGTCCTACGAGCAGTACTTC. Its protein product is CASRWRGASYEQYF.

The chain has TRBV7-9 and TRBJ1-1; TRBD1 is a possible D gene (6 bases). Germline values: CDR1 SEHNR, CDR2 FQNEAQ (reference sequence). V lost 5 bases and J lost 4, with 26 bases in between. CDR3 length: 18 residues. CDR3 sequence reads: CASSDPAMRGKGGTEAFF. Here the CDR3 DNA reads TGTGCCAGCAGCGATCCGGCCATGAGGGGAAAAGGGGGCACTGAAGCTTTCTTT.

The V gene is TRBV28, the J gene TRBJ1-5, with D tentatively TRBD1 (5 bases). CDR3 length equals 14 residues. The germline V gene has CDR1 MDHEN and CDR2 SYDVKM. V shed 1 base and J shed 4 bases, with 8 bases lying between them. The CDR3 loop reads CASSLFKGNQPQHF. The CDR3 region has the DNA TGTGCCAGCAGTTTATTTAAGGGGAATCAGCCCCAGCATTTT.

The sample holds a few counts of this clone. The same CDR3 also results from other DNA sequences found in this sample. The CDR3 sequence is CASSDGLNTEAFF. For the CDR3, the DNA is TGCGCCAGCAGTGACGGTCTCAACACTGAAGCTTTCTTT. J is TRBJ1-1 and V is TRBV10-1; D unclear. Per the germline V gene, CDR1 is WNHNN and CDR2 is SYGVQD (reference sequence). Deletions cut 3 bases from V and 2 bases from J, with 7 bases between. The CDR3 extends over 13 amino acids.

The chain is built from TRBV27 and TRBJ2-7; D gene unclear. This CDR3 has 14 residues. The V end was cut by 6 bases, the J end by 0 bases, with 12 bases between. Germline-derived CDR1 and CDR2 are MNHEY and SMNVEV (reference sequence). CDR3 loop: CASRARSSSYEQYF. CDR3 in DNA: TGTGCCAGCAGGGCCAGGTCTAGCTCCTACGAGCAGTACTTC.

The rearrangement uses TRBV7-7 and TRBJ2-1; no definite D call. CDR3 length equals 14 residues. CDR1 is SSHAT, CDR2 FNYEAQ, per germline (reference sequence). V was cut by 1 base and J by 0 bases, with 4 bases left in between. DNA of the CDR3: TGTGCCAGCAGCTTAGGAGGCTCCTACAATGAGCAGTTCTTC. Encoded protein: CASSLGGSYNEQFF.

J is TRBJ2-1 and V is TRBV2, with D maybe TRBD1 (6 bases). CDR1 and CDR2 (germline): SNHLY, FYNNEI. V lost 6 bases to trimming and J lost 5 bases, with 17 bases between them. The CDR3 totals 15 residues. The CDR3, as DNA: TGTGCCAGCAGCGACTACAGGGCTCCCCACAATGAGCAGTTCTTC. This encodes CASSDYRAPHNEQFF.

This rearrangement joins TRBV7-8 to TRBJ2-5; 7 bases map to TRBD2. CDR1 is SGHVS, CDR2 FQNEAQ, per germline. V lost 5 bases and J lost 1; bases outside the gene matches: 4. The CDR3 is 14 amino acids. The CDR3 DNA follows: TGTGCCAGCAGCCTGCTAGCGGTCCAAGAGACCCAGTACTTC. This gives the protein CASSLLAVQETQYF.

The CDR3 protein is CASSMATAEAFF. The CDR3 coding sequence is TGTGCCAGTAGTATGGCGACAGCTGAAGCTTTCTTT. The rearrangement links TRBV19 to TRBJ1-1; D is perhaps TRBD1 (5 bases). Germline V CDR1 and CDR2: LNHDA, SQIVND (reference sequence). CDR3 length: 12 residues. The germline V and J ends were trimmed by 3 bases and 6 bases, with 8 bases remaining between them.

This chain links TRBV5-5 with TRBJ2-7, with D uncertain. With 5 bases removed from V and 5 bases from J, the gap between germline ends came to 14 bases. Germline V gene data show CDR1 as SGHKS and CDR2 as YYEKEE (reference sequence). The CDR3 has 13 amino acids. Here the CDR3 DNA reads TGTGCCAGCAGTTTCGTTGCAAAGAACGAGCAGTACTTC. Protein: CASSFVAKNEQYF.

V usage is TRBV5-1 and J usage is TRBJ1-2, with a possible D match to TRBD1 (5 bases). This CDR3 contains 14 residues. CDR1 and CDR2 (germline): SGHRS, YFSETQ. Trimming removed 4 bases at V and 6 bases at J, with 16 bases between. In DNA form, the CDR3 reads TGCGCCAGCAGCAATCCGGGACGGGGGGATGGCTACACCTTC. Residues: CASSNPGRGDGYTF.

The J gene is TRBJ2-1, the V gene TRBV12-5; D possibly matches TRBD1 or TRBD2 (5 bases each). The CDR3 covers 12 residues. V was shortened by 4 bases and J by 4 bases, with 5 bases between the two germline ends. The germline V gene encodes CDR1 LGHNT and CDR2 FRNRAP. CDR3 nucleotide sequence: TGTGCTAGTGGTTGGGGGTACAATGAGCAGTTCTTC. Translating gives CASGWGYNEQFF.

The chain carries TRBV6-5 and TRBJ2-2; tentatively, D is TRBD1 (5 bases). The CDR3 covers 15 residues. The germline V gene encodes CDR1 MNHEY and CDR2 SVGAGI. V was cut by 3 bases and J by 4 bases, with 12 bases left in between. The CDR3 loop reads CASSYGRAATGELFF. The CDR3 bases are TGTGCCAGCAGTTATGGCAGGGCGGCCACCGGGGAGCTGTTTTTT.

This clone was observed a single time. V is TRBV9 and J is TRBJ2-3; 12 bases fit TRBD2. Germline-derived CDR1 and CDR2 are SGDLS and YYNGEE. The CDR3 is 16 amino acids. The V gene end was trimmed by 0 bases and the J gene end by 2 bases; junction bases not matched to a gene: 1. CDR3 DNA sequence: TGTGCCAGCAGCGTAGCTAGCGGGGGGGCCACAGATACGCAGTATTTT. It specifies CASSVASGGATDTQYF.